This T cell receptor (beta chain) was captured by sequencing in a study of blood T cell repertoires in COVID-19. Study summary: Sites in the United States, Italy and Spain provided acute and convalescent COVID-19 samples. Sources were T cells, B-cell-depleted T cells, or PBMCs; the material itself was cDNA or gDNA.

In the study's own analysis: Estimation of nucleated cell counts was performed using reference gene primer amplification. TCRdb keeps only in-frame clones here, not all; method: immunoSEQ multiplex PCR. That table supplies the V and J calls and clone size; D and trimming were determined from the DNA. The table includes fewer than 500,000 clones, 85% to 90% detected once. CDR3 length: 14 amino acids. Germline V lookup: CDR1 SGHDT, CDR2 YYEEEE. The trim removed 6 bases at V and 2 bases at J, leaving 6 bases unmatched. The TCR comes from a woman in her 30s with acute or convalescent COVID-19. The specimen sequenced was peripheral blood. V and J are TRBV5-6 and TRBJ2-7; 9 bases agree with TRBD1. CDR3 DNA: TGTGCCAGCACCCGGGACAGGGTTACCTACGAGCAGTACTTC. Translated: CASTRDRVTYEQYF.